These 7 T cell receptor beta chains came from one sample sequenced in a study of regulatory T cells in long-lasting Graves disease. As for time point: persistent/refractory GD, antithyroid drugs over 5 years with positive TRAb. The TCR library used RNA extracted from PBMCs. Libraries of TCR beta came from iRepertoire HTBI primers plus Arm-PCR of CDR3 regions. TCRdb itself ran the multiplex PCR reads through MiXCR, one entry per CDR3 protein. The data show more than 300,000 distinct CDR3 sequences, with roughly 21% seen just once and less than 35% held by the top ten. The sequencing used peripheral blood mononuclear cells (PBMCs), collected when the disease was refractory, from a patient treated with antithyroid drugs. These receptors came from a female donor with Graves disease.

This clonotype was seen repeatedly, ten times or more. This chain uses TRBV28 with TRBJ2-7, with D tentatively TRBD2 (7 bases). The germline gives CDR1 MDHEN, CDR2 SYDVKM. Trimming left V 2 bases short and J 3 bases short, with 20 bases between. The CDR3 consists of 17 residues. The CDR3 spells CASSLGGGGLLLYEQYF. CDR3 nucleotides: TGTGCCAGCAGTTTAGGGGGGGGCGGCCTCCTCCTCTACGAGCAGTACTTC.

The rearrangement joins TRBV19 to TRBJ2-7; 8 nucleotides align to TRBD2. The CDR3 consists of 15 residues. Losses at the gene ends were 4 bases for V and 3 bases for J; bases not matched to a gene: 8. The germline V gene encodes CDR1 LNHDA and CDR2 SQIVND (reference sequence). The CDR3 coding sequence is TGTGCCAGTAGTAATCCGGGGGGGCAGCTCTACGAGCAGTACTTC. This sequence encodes CASSNPGGQLYEQYF.

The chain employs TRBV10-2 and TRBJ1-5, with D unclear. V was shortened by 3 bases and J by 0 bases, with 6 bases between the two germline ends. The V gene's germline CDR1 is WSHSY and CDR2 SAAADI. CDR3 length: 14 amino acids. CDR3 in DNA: TGCGCCAGCAGTGACCACAGTAGCAATCAGCCCCAGCATTTT. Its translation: CASSDHSSNQPQHF.

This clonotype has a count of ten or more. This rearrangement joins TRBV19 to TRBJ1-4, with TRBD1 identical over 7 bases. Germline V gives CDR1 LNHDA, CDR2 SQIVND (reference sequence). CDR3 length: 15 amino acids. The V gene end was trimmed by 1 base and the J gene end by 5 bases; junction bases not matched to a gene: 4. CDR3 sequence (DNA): TGTGCCAGTAGTATAGGCGACAGGGAAAATGAAAAACTGTTTTTT. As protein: CASSIGDRENEKLFF.

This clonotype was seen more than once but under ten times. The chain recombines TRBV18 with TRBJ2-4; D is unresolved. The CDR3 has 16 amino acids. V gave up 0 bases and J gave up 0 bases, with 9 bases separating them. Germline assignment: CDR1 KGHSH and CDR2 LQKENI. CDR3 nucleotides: TGTGCCAGCTCACCACCGGATTATTTAGCCAAAAACATTCAGTACTTC. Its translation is CASSPPDYLAKNIQYF.

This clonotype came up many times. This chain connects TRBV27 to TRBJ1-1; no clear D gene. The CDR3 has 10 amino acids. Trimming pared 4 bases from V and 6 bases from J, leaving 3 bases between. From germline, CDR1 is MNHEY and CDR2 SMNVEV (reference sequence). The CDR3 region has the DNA TGTGCCAGCAGTTCGGCTGAAGCTTTCTTT. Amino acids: CASSSAEAFF.

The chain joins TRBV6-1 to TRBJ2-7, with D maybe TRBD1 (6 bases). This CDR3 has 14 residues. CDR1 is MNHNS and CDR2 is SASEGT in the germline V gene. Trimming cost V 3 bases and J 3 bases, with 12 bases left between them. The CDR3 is CASSDPGHYYEQYF. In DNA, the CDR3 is TGTGCCAGCAGTGACCCGGGACATTACTACGAGCAGTACTTC.